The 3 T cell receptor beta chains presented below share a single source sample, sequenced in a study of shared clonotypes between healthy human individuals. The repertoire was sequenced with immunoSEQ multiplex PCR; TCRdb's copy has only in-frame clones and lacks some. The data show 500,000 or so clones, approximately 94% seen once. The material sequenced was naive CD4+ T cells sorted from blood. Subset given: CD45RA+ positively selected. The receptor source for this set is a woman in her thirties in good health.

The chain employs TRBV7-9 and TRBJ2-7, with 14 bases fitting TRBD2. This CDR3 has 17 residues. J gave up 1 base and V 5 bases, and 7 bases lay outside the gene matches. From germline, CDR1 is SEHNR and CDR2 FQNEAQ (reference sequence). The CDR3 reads CASSPRTSGRISYEQYF. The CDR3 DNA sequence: TGTGCCAGCAGCCCCCGGACTAGCGGGAGGATTTCCTACGAGCAGTACTTC.

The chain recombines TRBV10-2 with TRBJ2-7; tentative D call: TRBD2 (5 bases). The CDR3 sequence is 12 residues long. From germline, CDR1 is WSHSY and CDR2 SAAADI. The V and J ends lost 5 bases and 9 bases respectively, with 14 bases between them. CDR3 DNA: TGCGCCAGCAGTCCTAGCACCAATGGGCAGTACTTC. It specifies CASSPSTNGQYF.

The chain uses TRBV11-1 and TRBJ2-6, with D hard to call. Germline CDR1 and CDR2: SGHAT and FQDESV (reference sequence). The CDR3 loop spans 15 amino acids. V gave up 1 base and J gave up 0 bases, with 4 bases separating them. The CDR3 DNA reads TGTGCCAGCAGCTTAGTACCCTCTGGGGCCAACGTCCTGACTTTC. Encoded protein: CASSLVPSGANVLTF. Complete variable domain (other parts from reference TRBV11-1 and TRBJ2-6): EAEVAQSPRYKITEKSQAVAFWCDPISGHATLYWYRQILGQGPELLVQFQDESVVDDSQLPKDRFSAERLKGVDSTLKIQPAELGDSAMYLCASSLVPSGANVLTFGAGSRLTVL.